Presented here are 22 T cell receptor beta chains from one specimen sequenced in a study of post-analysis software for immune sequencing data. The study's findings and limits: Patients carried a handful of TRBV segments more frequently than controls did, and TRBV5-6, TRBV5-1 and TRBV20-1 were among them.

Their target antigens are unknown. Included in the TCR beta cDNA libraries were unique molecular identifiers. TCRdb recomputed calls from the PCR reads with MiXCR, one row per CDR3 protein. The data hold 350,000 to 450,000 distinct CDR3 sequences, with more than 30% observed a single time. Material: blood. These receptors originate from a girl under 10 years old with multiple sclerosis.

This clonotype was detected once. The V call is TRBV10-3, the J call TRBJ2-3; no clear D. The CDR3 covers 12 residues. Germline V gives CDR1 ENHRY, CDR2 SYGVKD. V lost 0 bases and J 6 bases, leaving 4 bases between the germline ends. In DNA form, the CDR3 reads TGTGCCATCAGTGAGTCCTGGGATACGCAGTATTTT. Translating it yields CAISESWDTQYF.

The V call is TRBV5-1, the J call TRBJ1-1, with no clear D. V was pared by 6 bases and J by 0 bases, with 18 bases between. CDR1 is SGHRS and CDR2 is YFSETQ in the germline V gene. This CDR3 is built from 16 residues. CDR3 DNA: TGCGCCAGCACCCCCCGGGGTCCCCGCATGAACACTGAAGCTTTCTTT. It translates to CASTPRGPRMNTEAFF.

Here the CDR3 reads CASSPGTINTEAFF. DNA of the CDR3: TGTGCCAGCAGCCCCGGGACAATCAACACTGAAGCTTTCTTT. V and J are TRBV7-3 and TRBJ1-1, with D possibly matching TRBD1 (6 bases). V lost 5 bases to trimming and J lost 2 bases, with 12 bases between them. The germline V gene encodes CDR1 SGHTA and CDR2 FQGTGA. The CDR3 is made up of 14 amino acids.

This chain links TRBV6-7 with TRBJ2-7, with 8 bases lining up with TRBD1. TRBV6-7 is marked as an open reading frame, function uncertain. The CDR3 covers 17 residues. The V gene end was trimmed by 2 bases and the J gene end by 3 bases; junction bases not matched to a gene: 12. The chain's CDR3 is CASSYPLHRDRSYEQYF. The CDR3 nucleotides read TGTGCCAGCAGTTACCCTCTACACCGGGACAGGAGCTACGAGCAGTACTTC.

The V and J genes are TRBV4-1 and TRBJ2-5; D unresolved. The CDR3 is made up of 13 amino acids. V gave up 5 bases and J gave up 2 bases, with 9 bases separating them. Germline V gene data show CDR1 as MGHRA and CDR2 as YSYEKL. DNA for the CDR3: TGCGCCAGCAGCAAAGGAGTTCAAGAGACCCAGTACTTC. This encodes CASSKGVQETQYF.

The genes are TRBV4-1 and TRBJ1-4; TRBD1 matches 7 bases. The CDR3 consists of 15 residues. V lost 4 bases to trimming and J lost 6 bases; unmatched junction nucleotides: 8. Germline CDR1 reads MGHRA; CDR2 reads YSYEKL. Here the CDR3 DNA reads TGCGCCAGCAGCCGAAATCAGGGGGTTTATGAAAAACTGTTTTTT. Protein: CASSRNQGVYEKLFF.

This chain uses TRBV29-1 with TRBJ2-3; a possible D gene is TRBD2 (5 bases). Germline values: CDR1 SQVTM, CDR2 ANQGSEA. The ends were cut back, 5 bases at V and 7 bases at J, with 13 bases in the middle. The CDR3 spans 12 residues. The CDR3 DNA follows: TGCAGCGTTAGTTTCCCGGGAAATACGCAGTATTTT. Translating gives CSVSFPGNTQYF.

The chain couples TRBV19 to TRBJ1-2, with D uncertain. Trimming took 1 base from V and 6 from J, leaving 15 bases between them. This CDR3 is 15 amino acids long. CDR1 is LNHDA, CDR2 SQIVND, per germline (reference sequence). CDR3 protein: CASSIGVGPLDGYTF. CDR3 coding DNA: TGTGCCAGTAGTATAGGCGTCGGACCTCTGGATGGCTACACCTTC.

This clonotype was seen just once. The CDR3 loop is CASSLRRGSSYNSPLHF. The CDR3 DNA follows: TGTGCCAGCAGTTTGCGTAGGGGGAGCTCCTATAATTCACCCCTCCACTTT. The V call is TRBV27, the J call TRBJ1-6, with D possibly TRBD1 on 6 matching bases. The CDR3 has 17 amino acids. CDR1 and CDR2 (germline): MNHEY, SMNVEV (reference sequence). The ends were cut back, 3 bases at V and 0 bases at J, with 12 bases in the middle.

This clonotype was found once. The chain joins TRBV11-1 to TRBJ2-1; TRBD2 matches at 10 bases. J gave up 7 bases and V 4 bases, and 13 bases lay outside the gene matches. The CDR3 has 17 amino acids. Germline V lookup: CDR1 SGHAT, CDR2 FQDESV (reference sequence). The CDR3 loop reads CASSSYPIAGGVNEQFF. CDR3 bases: TGTGCCAGCAGCTCCTACCCCATAGCGGGAGGCGTGAATGAGCAGTTCTTC.

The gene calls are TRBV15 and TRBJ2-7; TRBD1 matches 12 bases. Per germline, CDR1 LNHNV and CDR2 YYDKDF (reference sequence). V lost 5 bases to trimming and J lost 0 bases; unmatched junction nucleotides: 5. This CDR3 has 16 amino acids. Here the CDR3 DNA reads TGTGCCACCAGCTCCCGGGACAGGGGGCTCTCCTACGAGCAGTACTTC. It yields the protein CATSSRDRGLSYEQYF.

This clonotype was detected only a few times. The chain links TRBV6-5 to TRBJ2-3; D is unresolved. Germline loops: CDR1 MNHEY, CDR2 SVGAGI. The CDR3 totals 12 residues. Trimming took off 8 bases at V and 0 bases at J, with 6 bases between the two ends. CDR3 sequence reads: CASGDSTDTQYF. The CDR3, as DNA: TGTGCCAGCGGCGACAGCACAGATACGCAGTATTTT.

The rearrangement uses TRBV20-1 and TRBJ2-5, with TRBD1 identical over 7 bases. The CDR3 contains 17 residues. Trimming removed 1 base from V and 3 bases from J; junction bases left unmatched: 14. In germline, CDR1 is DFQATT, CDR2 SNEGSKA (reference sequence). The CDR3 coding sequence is TGCAGTGCTAGAGTCCTCCACCTCTTCGACAGGGAAGAGACCCAGTACTTC. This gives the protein CSARVLHLFDREETQYF.

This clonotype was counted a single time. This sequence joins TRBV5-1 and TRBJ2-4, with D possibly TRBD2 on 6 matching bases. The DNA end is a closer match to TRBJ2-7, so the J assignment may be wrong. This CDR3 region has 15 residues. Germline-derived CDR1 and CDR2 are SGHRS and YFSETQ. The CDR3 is CASSFWQGGTYEQYF. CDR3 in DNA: TGCGCCAGCAGCTTCTGGCAGGGAGGCACCTACGAGCAGTACTTC.

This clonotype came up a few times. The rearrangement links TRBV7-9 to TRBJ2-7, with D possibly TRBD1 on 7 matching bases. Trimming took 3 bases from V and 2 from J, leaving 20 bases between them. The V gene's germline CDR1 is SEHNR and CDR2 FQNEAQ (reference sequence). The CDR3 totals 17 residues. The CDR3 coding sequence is TGTGCCAGCAGCTTTGGAGGGGGACAGTACTTCCCCTACGAGCAGTACTTC. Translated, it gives CASSFGGGQYFPYEQYF.

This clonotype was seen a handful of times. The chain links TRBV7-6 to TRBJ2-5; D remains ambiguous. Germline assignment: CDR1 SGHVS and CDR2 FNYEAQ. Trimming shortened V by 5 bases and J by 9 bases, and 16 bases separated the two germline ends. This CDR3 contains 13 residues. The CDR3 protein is CASSHSFALPQYF. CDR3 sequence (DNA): TGTGCCAGCAGCCACTCGTTTGCGCTACCCCAGTACTTC.

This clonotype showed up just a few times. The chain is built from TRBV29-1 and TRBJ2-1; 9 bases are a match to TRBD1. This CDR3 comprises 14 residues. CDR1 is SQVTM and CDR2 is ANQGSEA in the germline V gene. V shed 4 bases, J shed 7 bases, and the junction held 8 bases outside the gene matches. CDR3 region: CSVAQGASENEQFF. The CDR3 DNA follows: TGCAGCGTTGCACAGGGGGCTAGTGAAAATGAGCAGTTCTTC.

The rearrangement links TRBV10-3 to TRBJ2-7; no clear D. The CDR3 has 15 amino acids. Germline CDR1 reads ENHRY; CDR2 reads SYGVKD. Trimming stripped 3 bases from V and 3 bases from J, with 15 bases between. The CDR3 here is CAISDYAGAYYEQYF. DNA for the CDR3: TGTGCCATCAGTGACTACGCAGGCGCTTACTACGAGCAGTACTTC.

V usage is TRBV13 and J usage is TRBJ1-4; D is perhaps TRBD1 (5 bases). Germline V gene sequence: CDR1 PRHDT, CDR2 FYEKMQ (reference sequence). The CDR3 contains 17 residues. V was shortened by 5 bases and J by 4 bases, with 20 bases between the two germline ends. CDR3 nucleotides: TGTGCCAGCAGCGTCAGTGGTGGCAGGGCTTTTAATGAAAAACTGTTTTTT. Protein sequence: CASSVSGGRAFNEKLFF.

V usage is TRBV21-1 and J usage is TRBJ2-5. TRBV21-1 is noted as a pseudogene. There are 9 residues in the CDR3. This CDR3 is CASPYGQYF. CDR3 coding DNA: TGTGCCAGCCCCTACGGGCAGTACTTC.

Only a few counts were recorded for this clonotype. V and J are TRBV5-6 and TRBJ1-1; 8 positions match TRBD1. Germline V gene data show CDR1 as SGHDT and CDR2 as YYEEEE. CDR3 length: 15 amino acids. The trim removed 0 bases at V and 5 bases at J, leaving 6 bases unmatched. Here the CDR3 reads CASSLGQGAGTEAFF. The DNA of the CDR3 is TGTGCCAGCAGCTTGGGCCAGGGGGCTGGAACTGAAGCTTTCTTT.

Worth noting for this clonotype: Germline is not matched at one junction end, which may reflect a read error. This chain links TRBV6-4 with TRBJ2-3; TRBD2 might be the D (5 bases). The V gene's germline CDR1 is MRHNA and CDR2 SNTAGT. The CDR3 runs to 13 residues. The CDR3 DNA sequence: TGTGCCAGCAGGGACTCCGGCCGAGATACGCAGTATTTT. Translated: CASRDSGRDTQYF.